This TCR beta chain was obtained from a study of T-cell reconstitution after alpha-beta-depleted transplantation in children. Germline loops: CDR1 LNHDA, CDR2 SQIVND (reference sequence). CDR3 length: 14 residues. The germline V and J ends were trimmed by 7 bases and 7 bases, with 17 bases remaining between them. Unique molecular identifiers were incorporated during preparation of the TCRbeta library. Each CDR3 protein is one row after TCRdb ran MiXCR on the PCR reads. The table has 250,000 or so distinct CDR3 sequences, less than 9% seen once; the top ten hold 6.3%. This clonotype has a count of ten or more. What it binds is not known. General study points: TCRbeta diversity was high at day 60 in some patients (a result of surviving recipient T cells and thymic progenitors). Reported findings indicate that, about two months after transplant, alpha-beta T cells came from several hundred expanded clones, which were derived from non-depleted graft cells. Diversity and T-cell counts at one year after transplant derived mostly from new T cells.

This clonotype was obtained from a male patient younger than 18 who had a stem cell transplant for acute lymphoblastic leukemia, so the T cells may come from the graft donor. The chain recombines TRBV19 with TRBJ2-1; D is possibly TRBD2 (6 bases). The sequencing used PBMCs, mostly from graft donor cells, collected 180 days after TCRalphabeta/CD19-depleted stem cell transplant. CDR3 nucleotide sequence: TGTGCCAGTATAACAGAGGGAGGTGGAAATGAGCAGTTCTTC. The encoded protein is CASITEGGGNEQFF. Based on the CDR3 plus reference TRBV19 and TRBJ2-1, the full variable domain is DGGITQSPKYLFRKEGQNVTLSCEQNLNHDAMYWYRQDPGQGLRLIYYSQIVNDFQKGDIAEGYSVSREKKESFPLTVTSAQKNPTAFYLCASITEGGGNEQFFGPGTRLTVL.